The 26 T cell receptor beta chains below come from one sample, sequenced in a study of identical twins. Via MiXCR, TCRdb re-called the 5' RACE reads, giving one row per CDR3 protein. Here the sample spans hundreds of thousands of distinct CDR3 sequences, 6.1% being singletons. Sequenced sample: naive T cells sorted from blood. The receptors were gathered from a man younger than 30 in good health.

The gene calls are TRBV6-2 or TRBV6-3 and TRBJ2-1; possibly TRBD1 or TRBD2 for D (5 bases each). Germline CDR1 MNHEY, CDR2 SVGEGT. The CDR3 is 15 amino acids. V was trimmed by 7 bases and J by 9 bases, leaving 22 bases between them. In nucleotides, the CDR3 is TGTGCCAGCAATGCAAGGGACCTAAAGAGTGCTGAGCAGTTCTTC. Protein product: CASNARDLKSAEQFF.

With regard to this clonotype: A much larger clone lies a single base off, so this may be a read error. The chain couples TRBV7-2 to TRBJ2-7; 10 bases line up with TRBD1. V lost 10 bases and J lost 2; bases outside the gene matches: 8. This CDR3 contains 14 residues. The germline V gene encodes CDR1 SGHTA and CDR2 FQGNSA. CDR3 sequence reads: CAIRGQGLAYEQYF. The CDR3 nucleotides read TGTGCCATCAGGGGACAGGGGCTGGCCTACGAGCAGTACTTC.

This clonotype occurred a few times. The CDR3 region is CASSLAILGDGTDTQYF. The CDR3 nucleotides read TGCGCCAGCAGCTTGGCCATTTTGGGCGACGGCACAGATACGCAGTATTTT. V is TRBV5-1 and J is TRBJ2-3; D gene uncertain. The V and J ends lost 0 bases and 1 base respectively, with 15 bases between them. This CDR3 comprises 17 residues. The germline V gene encodes CDR1 SGHRS and CDR2 YFSETQ.

This clonotype has a count of ten or more. CDR3 residues: CASSYIRDPNYEQYF. For the CDR3, the DNA is TGTGCCAGCAGTTACATCCGGGACCCTAACTACGAGCAGTACTTC. This chain connects TRBV6-5 to TRBJ2-7, with D possibly being TRBD1 or TRBD2 (5 bases each). CDR1 MNHEY and CDR2 SVGAGI come from the germline V gene. Trimming removed 2 bases at V and 3 bases at J, with 14 bases between. The CDR3 runs 15 residues.

Ten or more counts support this clonotype. This sequence joins TRBV7-2 and TRBJ2-7, with 11 bases matching TRBD1. CDR1 is SGHTA and CDR2 is FQGNSA in the germline V gene. This CDR3 comprises 13 residues. J lost 7 bases, V lost 5 bases, and 4 bases had no gene match. The CDR3 sequence: CASSGTGGMEQYF. The CDR3 DNA reads as TGTGCCAGCAGCGGGACAGGGGGTATGGAGCAGTACTTC.

At least ten counts were recorded for this clonotype. The rearrangement joins TRBV15 to TRBJ2-4; 9 positions agree with TRBD1. J lost 6 bases, V lost 8 bases, and 5 bases had no gene match. CDR1 is LNHNV and CDR2 is YYDKDF in the germline V gene (reference sequence). The CDR3 contains 13 residues. CDR3 coding DNA: TGTGCCACCTATAGGACAGGGGTAAACATTCAGTACTTC. Amino acid sequence: CATYRTGVNIQYF.

There are many counts of this clonotype. This chain joins TRBV4-3 and TRBJ2-5; the D is unclear. Trimming pared 4 bases from V and 1 base from J, leaving 7 bases between. The germline V gene encodes CDR1 LGHNA and CDR2 YSLEER. The CDR3 contains 13 residues. The CDR3 spells CASSPASQETQYF. As DNA, the CDR3 is TGCGCCAGCAGCCCAGCTTCCCAAGAGACCCAGTACTTC.

Remarks on this clonotype: The junction does not match germline at one end; this may be a read error. The J gene is TRBJ1-2, the V gene TRBV14; D remains ambiguous. The CDR3 is made up of 12 amino acids. Germline assignment: CDR1 SGHDN and CDR2 FVKESK. As DNA, the CDR3 is TGTGCCAGCAGCCCAAATCGGGTATATTGGGACTTC. Protein: CASSPNRVYWDF.

This clonotype was recorded at least ten times. This rearrangement joins TRBV6-4 to TRBJ2-1; 13 nucleotides match TRBD2. The CDR3 runs to 15 residues. CDR1 is MRHNA, CDR2 SNTAGT, per germline. V was pared by 5 bases and J by 10 bases, with 8 bases of the junction left unmatched. The CDR3 bases are TGTGCCAGCAGTACCGGGACTAGCGGGACCCTGGAGCAGTTCTTC. It encodes CASSTGTSGTLEQFF.

The chain couples TRBV4-2 to TRBJ1-2; TRBD1 might be the D (6 bases). V was shortened by 3 bases and J by 0 bases, with 11 bases between the two germline ends. Germline-derived CDR1 and CDR2 are LGHNA and YNFKEQ. The CDR3 is made up of 15 amino acids. This CDR3 reads CASSQRGGSNYGYTF. Written as DNA, the CDR3 is TGTGCCAGCAGCCAGAGAGGGGGGTCTAACTATGGCTACACCTTC.

This clonotype was counted a few times. The chain is built from TRBV14 and TRBJ1-2; D is unclear. V dropped 0 bases and J dropped 8 bases, with 10 bases sitting between them. The CDR3 covers 13 residues. In germline, CDR1 is SGHDN, CDR2 FVKESK. This chain's CDR3 is CASSQERHVGYTF. CDR3 in DNA: TGTGCCAGCAGCCAAGAAAGACACGTAGGCTACACCTTC. Looking up the rest from reference TRBV14 and TRBJ1-2 gives the full variable domain: EAGVTQFPSHSVIEKGQTVTLRCDPISGHDNLYWYRRVMGKEIKFLLHFVKESKQDESGMPNNRFLAERTGGTYSTLKVQPAELEDSGVYFCASSQERHVGYTFGSGTRLTVV.

This clonotype came up a few times. The chain couples TRBV18 to TRBJ2-1, with 7 nucleotides matching TRBD1. CDR1 is KGHSH, CDR2 LQKENI, per germline. J lost 8 bases, V lost 5 bases, and 3 bases had no gene match. The CDR3 consists of 12 residues. The CDR3 reads CASSSQGHEQFF. CDR3 coding DNA: TGTGCCAGCTCATCACAGGGGCATGAGCAGTTCTTC.

This clonotype was seen repeatedly, ten times or more. The chain uses TRBV12-3 or TRBV12-4 and TRBJ2-2, with 12 positions matching TRBD2. V lost 5 bases to trimming and J lost 6 bases; unmatched junction nucleotides: 7. The CDR3 loop spans 16 amino acids. The CDR3 reads CASSTQLAGGSGELFF. In DNA, the CDR3 is TGTGCCAGCAGTACGCAACTAGCGGGAGGCTCCGGGGAGCTGTTTTTT.

This clonotype was counted ten times or more. The chain recombines TRBV24-1 with TRBJ2-1; tentatively, D is TRBD1 (5 bases). The germline CDR1 and CDR2 sequences are KGHDR and SFDVKD. V was cut by 5 bases and J by 9 bases, with 13 bases left in between. This CDR3 contains 13 residues. CDR3 in DNA: TGTGCCACCAGTGCCCCTTCAGGGATTGAGCAGTTCTTC. It yields the protein CATSAPSGIEQFF.

This clonotype was detected ten times or more. The V and J genes are TRBV29-1 and TRBJ2-7; 7 nucleotides line up with TRBD1. This CDR3 comprises 13 residues. The germline gives CDR1 SQVTM, CDR2 ANQGSEA. Trimming took 6 bases from V and 3 from J; bases not matched to a gene: 8. CDR3 loop: CSVKTGKDYEQYF. The CDR3 DNA is TGCAGCGTGAAGACAGGGAAGGACTACGAGCAGTACTTC.

The chain recombines TRBV7-2 with TRBJ2-5, with D tentatively TRBD2 (7 bases). Germline V CDR1 and CDR2: SGHTA, FQGNSA. With 2 bases removed from V and 5 bases from J, the gap between germline ends came to 18 bases. CDR3 size: 16 residues. CDR3 sequence: CASSLLSGPQGETQYF. The CDR3 nucleotides are TGTGCCAGCAGCTTACTTAGCGGGCCCCAGGGGGAGACCCAGTACTTC.

This clonotype came up many times. The chain is built from TRBV29-1 and TRBJ2-5; 10 bases fit TRBD2. The CDR3 totals 14 residues. The V gene end was trimmed by 7 bases and the J gene end by 3 bases; junction bases not matched to a gene: 8. From germline, CDR1 is SQVTM and CDR2 ANQGSEA. The CDR3 coding sequence is TGCAGCGGCCTAGGACTAGCGGTAAAAGAGACCCAGTACTTC. This sequence encodes CSGLGLAVKETQYF.

This clonotype was observed many times. V usage is TRBV15 and J usage is TRBJ2-3; D remains ambiguous. The CDR3 extends over 15 amino acids. From germline, CDR1 is LNHNV and CDR2 YYDKDF (reference sequence). Trimming left V 2 bases short and J 3 bases short, with 12 bases between. CDR3 DNA sequence: TGTGCCACCAGCAGATCCGGGCCCGGGACAGATACGCAGTATTTT. This codes for CATSRSGPGTDTQYF.

CDR3 amino acids: CSVVTQSTDTQYF. For the CDR3, the DNA is TGCAGCGTTGTGACTCAGAGCACAGATACGCAGTATTTT. The chain is built from TRBV29-1 and TRBJ2-3, with D unclear. The V end was cut by 4 bases, the J end by 0 bases, with 8 bases between. CDR1 SQVTM and CDR2 ANQGSEA come from the germline V gene. This CDR3 comprises 13 residues.

This clonotype was seen at least ten times. The CDR3 nucleotides read TGTGCCAGCAGTGGGGGACTGAGTCCAGATACGCAGTATTTT. Its protein is CASSGGLSPDTQYF. V is TRBV12-3 or TRBV12-4 and J is TRBJ2-3; D is possibly TRBD2 (6 bases). V was trimmed by 5 bases and J by 4 bases, leaving 13 bases between them. The CDR3 runs to 14 residues.

This clonotype was counted at least ten times. The V and J genes are TRBV20-1 and TRBJ1-5; D not certain. Germline V CDR1 and CDR2: DFQATT, SNEGSKA (reference sequence). The ends were cut back, 0 bases at V and 5 bases at J, with 14 bases in the middle. The CDR3 totals 15 residues. CDR3 residues: CSARERNLVDQPQHF. CDR3 in DNA: TGCAGTGCTAGAGAACGGAATCTGGTGGATCAGCCCCAGCATTTT.

This clonotype was picked up a small number of times. V gene TRBV20-1 combines with J gene TRBJ2-1; 8 nucleotides match TRBD2. CDR3 length: 15 residues. After removal of 5 bases from V and 9 bases from J, the junction contained 15 bases not matched to a gene. Germline V gene sequence: CDR1 DFQATT, CDR2 SNEGSKA (reference sequence). Here the CDR3 reads CSASKPGRGVFEQFF. The CDR3 region has the DNA TGCAGTGCTTCCAAGCCCGGGAGGGGAGTATTTGAGCAGTTCTTC.

This chain uses TRBV19 with TRBJ2-7; a possible D gene is TRBD1 (6 bases). V lost 5 bases, J lost 1 base, and 12 bases lay in between. Germline CDR1 and CDR2: LNHDA and SQIVND (reference sequence). This CDR3 is 14 amino acids long. CDR3 protein: CASSHRDWSYEQYF. The CDR3 nucleotides are TGTGCCAGTAGTCACAGGGATTGGTCCTACGAGCAGTACTTC.

This clonotype was seen a few times. The V and J genes are TRBV10-3 and TRBJ2-4; 15 bases line up with TRBD2. V lost 6 bases to trimming and J lost 8 bases; unmatched junction nucleotides: 8. The V gene's germline CDR1 is ENHRY and CDR2 SYGVKD. CDR3 length equals 16 residues. As DNA, the CDR3 is TGTGCCATCAGCTCGGGACTAGCGGGGGGCCTGGACATTCAGTACTTC. Its translation: CAISSGLAGGLDIQYF.

This clonotype was detected a few times. CDR3: CSARDVGLYNSPLHF. As DNA, the CDR3 is TGCAGTGCTAGAGATGTGGGCCTGTATAATTCACCCCTCCACTTT. The chain carries TRBV20-1 and TRBJ1-6; no reliable D call. Trimming stripped 0 bases from V and 4 bases from J, with 10 bases between. In germline, CDR1 is DFQATT, CDR2 SNEGSKA (reference sequence). This CDR3 region has 15 residues.

This clonotype was recorded many times. The rearrangement links TRBV10-3 to TRBJ1-1; D is uncertain. V lost 3 bases and J lost 3, with 11 bases in between. The CDR3 runs 14 residues. Germline V lookup: CDR1 ENHRY, CDR2 SYGVKD. CDR3 amino acids: CAISEHGRDTEAFF. The DNA for the CDR3 is TGTGCCATCAGTGAACACGGACGGGACACTGAAGCTTTCTTT.